Listed below are T cell receptor beta chains from one sample, sequenced in a study of shared clonotypes between healthy human individuals. TCRdb keeps only in-frame clones here, not all; method: immunoSEQ multiplex PCR. The data hold 2 million to 2.5 million clones, with over 85% observed a single time. Sequenced: naive CD4+ T cells from PBMCs. The receptors were gathered from a man aged 18 to 29 in good health. Some clones in this sample may be carry-over from other donors' samples. Both conserved end residues are part of each CDR3. Fields, in order: D gene, J gene, clone size, V gene, CDR3 DNA, CDR3 protein. The D gene is left open where the match is weak. The size entry is marked missing in some rows and otherwise reads once, few, many or a size class.

- TRBJ2-5 - TRBV6-4 TGTGCCAGCAGTGACTCGGCTAGCGCTTACCAAGAGACCCAGTACTTC CASSDSASAYQETQYF
- TRBJ2-1 - TRBV27 TGTGCCAGCGGATCAGGGACACACGCCTACAATGAGCAGTTCTTC CASGSGTHAYNEQFF
- TRBJ1-1 - TRBV7-2 TGTGCCAACAGCTTAATGATGGAGCCTGAAGCTTTCTTT CANSLMMEPEAFF
TRBD1 TRBJ2-1 - TRBV19 TGTGCCAGTAGTATAGACGCGACAGGGAGCTCCTACAATGAGCAGTTCTTC CASSIDATGSSYNEQFF
- TRBJ1-2 - TRBV18 TGTGCCAGCTCACCACCGGCAGGGTTGGCTGGCTACACCTTC CASSPPAGLAGYTF
- TRBJ2-5 - TRBV4-1 TGCGCCAGCAGCCAAGGCGTCGAAGAGACCCAGTACTTC CASSQGVEETQYF
- TRBJ1-1 - TRBV18 TGTGCCAGCTCACCAGGGCAGGCCGGCCGGATGGAAGCTTTCTTT CASSPGQAGRMEAFF
- TRBJ2-5 - TRBV5-1 TGCGCCAGCAGCTTGGAACGGAGCTCGGGGGAGACCCAGTACTTC CASSLERSSGETQYF
- TRBJ2-7 - TRBV19 TGTGCCAGTAGTATTGGGAGCTCCTACGAGCAGTACTTC CASSIGSSYEQYF
- TRBJ2-5 - TRBV18 TGTGCCAGCTCACCTCTATCCAGCCAAGAGACCCAGTACTTC CASSPLSSQETQYF
- TRBJ2-7 - TRBV4-1 TGCGCCAGCAGCCAACCCAGCTCGTTCGGGGTTGTGCAGTACTTC CASSQPSSFGVVQYF
TRBD2 TRBJ2-2 - TRBV28 TGTGCCAGCAGTTTATCGGCTAGCGGGAGTAGACGCACCGGGGAGCTGTTTTTT CASSLSASGSRRTGELFF
TRBD2 TRBJ2-2 - TRBV11-2 TGTGCCAGCACCTCGGGGACGCTAGCGGGAGCGGCTCGGGACGGGGAGCTGTTTTTT CASTSGTLAGAARDGELFF
- TRBJ1-5 - TRBV2 TGTGCCAGCAGTGTAAATCAGGGAAACCAGCCCCAGCATTTT CASSVNQGNQPQHF
- TRBJ2-5 - TRBV7-2 TGTGCCAGCAGCTTTGGTTGGGTATCGGAGACCCAGTACTTC CASSFGWVSETQYF
- TRBJ1-5 - TRBV2 TGTGCCAGCAGCAGGGATATCGGAGGCCAGCCCCAGCATTTT CASSRDIGGQPQHF
- TRBJ1-1 once TRBV11-2 TGTGCCAGCAGCTTGCTTGGGGGTACTGAAGCTTTCTTT CASSLLGGTEAFF
TRBD1 TRBJ2-5 - TRBV5-1 TGCGCCAGCAGCGCTACAGGGGTACAAGAGACCCAGTACTTC CASSATGVQETQYF
- TRBJ1-1 few TRBV28 TGTGCCACCGGGAAGGATAGAACTGAAGCTTTCTTT CATGKDRTEAFF
- TRBJ2-5 - TRBV6-1 TGTGCCAGCAGTGAACCCGGCAGGGGCCAAGAGACCCAGTACTTC CASSEPGRGQETQYF
- TRBJ2-3 - TRBV6-4 TGTGCCAGCAGTGAGAGACGGCACACAGATACGCAGTATTTT CASSERRHTDTQYF
TRBD1 TRBJ1-1 - TRBV30 TGTGCCTGGAGTGGACGGACAGGGAGGACTGAAGCTTTCTTT CAWSGRTGRTEAFF
TRBD2 TRBJ2-1 - TRBV28 TGTGCCAGTTCAACTCCTAGCGGGAGGTTCAATGAGCAGTTCTTC CASSTPSGRFNEQFF
- TRBJ2-7 - TRBV19 TGTGCCAGTAGTATAAAGGACATGTCCAGGTACGAGCAGTACTTC CASSIKDMSRYEQYF
TRBD2 TRBJ2-3 once TRBV5-1 TGCGCCAGCAGCTTGGGGGTTAGCGGGATTTCAGGAGAGCAGTATTTT CASSLGVSGISGEQYF
- TRBJ2-3 - TRBV19 TGTGCCAGTAGTATCCCCTCCGGGGGAAATACGCAGTATTTT CASSIPSGGNTQYF
TRBD1 TRBJ1-6 - TRBV6-1 TGTGCCAGCAGTGAGGTGGTACCGGGACAGGCTCCCTCACCCCTCCACTTT CASSEVVPGQAPSPLHF
- TRBJ2-1 - TRBV9 TGTGCCAGCAGCGCGGAAGTGGGTGAGCAGTTCTTC CASSAEVGEQFF
- TRBJ1-4 - TRBV5-4 TGTGCCAGCAGCTTCTTTGGGACGATTGAAAAACTGTTTTTT CASSFFGTIEKLFF
- TRBJ2-5 - TRBV20-1 TGCAGTGCTCAGGCCGGGGAGACCCAGTACTTC CSAQAGETQYF
- TRBJ2-7 - TRBV18 TGTGCCAGCTCACAAGGGGGGGGTTCCTCCTACGAGCAGTACTTC CASSQGGGSSYEQYF
TRBD2 TRBJ2-1 - TRBV28 TGTGCCAGCAGCACCCTCGGGGGGACTGCTGAGCAGTTCTTC CASSTLGGTAEQFF
- TRBJ2-6 - TRBV27 TGTGCCAGCAGTTTGTATGGGGCTGGGGCCAACGTCCTGACTTTC CASSLYGAGANVLTF
- TRBJ2-7 - TRBV28 TGTGCTACATACTTAGCGCCCTACGAGCAGTACTTC CATYLAPYEQYF
- TRBJ2-3 - TRBV4-1 TGCGCCAGCAGCCAAGCAGCCGCAGCAGATACGCAGTATTTT CASSQAAAADTQYF
- TRBJ1-5 - TRBV9 TGTGCCAGCAGCGCTGGGACGGATCTCAATCAGCCCCAGCATTTT CASSAGTDLNQPQHF
- TRBJ2-5 - TRBV7-3 TGTGCCAGCAGCCTCCGCGGGACACTCCAAGAGACCCAGTACTTC CASSLRGTLQETQYF
- TRBJ2-2 - TRBV5-1 TGCGCCAGCAGCTTGGCAACTAGCACCGGGGAGCTGTTTTTT CASSLATSTGELFF
TRBD1 TRBJ1-4 - TRBV6-5 TGTGCCAGCAGTGCCGCCGCCCGGACAGGGGGAAAACTGTTTTTT CASSAAARTGGKLFF
TRBD2 TRBJ2-1 once TRBV19 TGTGCCAGTAGTGTTAGCGGGAGAGCCTACAATGAGCAGTTCTTC CASSVSGRAYNEQFF